Shown below are 10 T cell receptor beta chains from a single sample sequenced in a study of cytomegalovirus exposure and HLA in healthy donors. The PCR was carried out with 60 Vbeta primers and 13 Jbeta primers. TCRdb keeps only in-frame clones here, not all; method: immunoSEQ multiplex PCR. Of 150,000 to 200,000 clones in the sample, roughly four fifths are singletons; the top ten hold roughly 0.76%. The source material was PBMCs. These receptors were taken from a female donor in good health and CMV-seronegative.

The rearrangement uses TRBV5-6 and TRBJ1-2; D is possibly TRBD1 (6 bases). CDR1 is SGHDT and CDR2 is YYEEEE in the germline V gene. V lost 1 base and J lost 7, with 11 bases in between. The CDR3 is 13 amino acids. Here the CDR3 reads CASSLPADSGYTF. For the CDR3, the DNA is TGTGCCAGCAGCTTGCCTGCGGACAGTGGCTACACCTTC.

This clone was detected only a few times. This chain links TRBV15 with TRBJ1-4; no firm D call. Germline loops: CDR1 LNHNV, CDR2 YYDKDF (reference sequence). The CDR3 is made up of 14 amino acids. V was shortened by 0 bases and J by 10 bases, with 12 bases between the two germline ends. The chain's CDR3 is CATSREQRRTKLFF. The CDR3 DNA reads TGTGCCACCAGCAGAGAGCAGCGGCGGACAAAACTGTTTTTT.

This clone was seen only a few times. The chain employs TRBV5-1 and TRBJ2-4; TRBD2 aligns across 9 bases. The CDR3 consists of 18 residues. Germline V gene lookup returns CDR1 SGHRS and CDR2 YFSETQ. The V gene end was trimmed by 0 bases and the J gene end by 0 bases; junction bases not matched to a gene: 7. The chain's CDR3 is CASSLGPLAGVAKNIQYF. CDR3 DNA sequence: TGCGCCAGCAGCTTGGGGCCACTAGCGGGTGTAGCCAAAAACATTCAGTACTTC.

The CDR3 DNA is TGTGCCAGCAGCATACTAGCGGGAGGGTCTGATGAGCAGTTCTTC. Its protein is CASSILAGGSDEQFF. The gene calls are TRBV7-9 and TRBJ2-1; 13 positions match TRBD2. Germline CDR1 SEHNR, CDR2 FQNEAQ (reference sequence). The CDR3 length is 15 residues. After removal of 5 bases from V and 8 bases from J, the junction contained 6 bases not matched to a gene.

This chain joins TRBV18 and TRBJ2-2; 7 bases map to TRBD2. Looked up from germline, CDR1 is KGHSH and CDR2 is LQKENI. This CDR3 spans 15 amino acids. J lost 6 bases, V lost 0 bases, and 4 bases had no gene match. CDR3: CASSPPLREPGELFF. CDR3 DNA sequence: TGTGCCAGCTCACCACCGTTGCGGGAGCCCGGGGAGCTGTTTTTT. Based on the CDR3 plus reference TRBV18 and TRBJ2-2, the full variable domain is NAGVMQNPRHLVRRRGQEARLRCSPMKGHSHVYWYRQLPEEGLKFMVYLQKENIIDESGMPKERFSAEFPKEGPSILRIQQVVRGDSAAYFCASSPPLREPGELFFGEGSRLTVL.

This chain uses TRBV18 with TRBJ2-2; TRBD2 agrees at 9 bases. V was clipped by 1 base and J by 4 bases; unmatched bases: 10. This CDR3 is built from 18 residues. Germline CDR1 and CDR2: KGHSH and LQKENI. CDR3: CASSPRQREARSTGELFF. CDR3 in DNA: TGTGCCAGCTCACCACGACAGCGGGAGGCTAGGAGCACCGGGGAGCTGTTTTTT. Using reference TRBV18 and TRBJ2-2 for the parts outside the CDR3, the full variable domain is NAGVMQNPRHLVRRRGQEARLRCSPMKGHSHVYWYRQLPEEGLKFMVYLQKENIIDESGMPKERFSAEFPKEGPSILRIQQVVRGDSAAYFCASSPRQREARSTGELFFGEGSRLTVL.

The chain carries TRBV9 and TRBJ1-4; tentatively, D is TRBD1 (6 bases). V dropped 0 bases and J dropped 8 bases, with 14 bases sitting between them. Germline assignment: CDR1 SGDLS and CDR2 YYNGEE. The CDR3 totals 15 residues. The CDR3 DNA is TGTGCCAGCAGCGTAGGTTCCAGGGGCGAGGAAAAACTGTTTTTT. Protein sequence: CASSVGSRGEEKLFF.

V and J are TRBV28 and TRBJ1-5, with D hard to call. The germline V and J ends were trimmed by 2 bases and 9 bases, with 11 bases remaining between them. The germline gives CDR1 MDHEN, CDR2 SYDVKM. This CDR3 comprises 13 residues. DNA for the CDR3: TGTGCCAGCAGTTTAACTATGGTCGCGCCCCAGCATTTT. It codes for CASSLTMVAPQHF.

The genes are TRBV11-2 and TRBJ1-1; D call uncertain. Trimming shortened V by 0 bases and J by 13 bases, and 21 bases separated the two germline ends. Per germline, CDR1 SGHAT and CDR2 FQNNGV. The CDR3 sequence is 15 residues long. CDR3 in DNA: TGTGCCAGCAGCTTAGATGTGGAGGTATTCGGAAAGTGTTTCTTT. This translates into CASSLDVEVFGKCFF.

The rearrangement uses TRBV5-6 and TRBJ1-5; a weak D match, TRBD1 (6 bases). CDR3 length equals 16 residues. The germline gives CDR1 SGHDT, CDR2 YYEEEE. V dropped 1 base and J dropped 0 bases, with 11 bases sitting between them. The CDR3 DNA reads TGTGCCAGCAGCTTGCAGGGGTTCTATAGCAATCAGCCCCAGCATTTT. It encodes CASSLQGFYSNQPQHF.